The clone carrying this TCR beta chain was recorded only once. This sample was taken from a study of blood T cell repertoires in COVID-19. For the study at large: Sample material is recorded as cDNA or gDNA derived from T cells, B-cell-depleted T cells, or PBMCs.

In the study's own analysis: From reference gene primer amplification, estimates of nucleated cell counts were derived. Measured with immunoSEQ multiplex PCR; TCRdb has only the in-frame clones, and not every one. Clone size and the V and J calls come from that table; the DNA yielded D and trimming. This sample has over 55,000 clones; more than 90% occur once, and the top ten carry 2% to 2.5%. The receptor's source is a man aged 55 to 70 with acute or convalescent COVID-19. The source material was peripheral blood.

This CDR3 reads CASSMRPGAGAEAGELFF. DNA for the CDR3: TGTGCCAGTAGCATGCGTCCTGGAGCAGGGGCCGAAGCCGGGGAGCTGTTTTTT. The chain joins TRBV19 to TRBJ2-2, with D maybe TRBD1 (6 bases). The CDR3 extends over 18 amino acids. The V gene lost 6 bases and the J gene lost 6 bases, with 26 bases spanning the gap. The germline V gene has CDR1 LNHDA and CDR2 SQIVND (reference sequence).